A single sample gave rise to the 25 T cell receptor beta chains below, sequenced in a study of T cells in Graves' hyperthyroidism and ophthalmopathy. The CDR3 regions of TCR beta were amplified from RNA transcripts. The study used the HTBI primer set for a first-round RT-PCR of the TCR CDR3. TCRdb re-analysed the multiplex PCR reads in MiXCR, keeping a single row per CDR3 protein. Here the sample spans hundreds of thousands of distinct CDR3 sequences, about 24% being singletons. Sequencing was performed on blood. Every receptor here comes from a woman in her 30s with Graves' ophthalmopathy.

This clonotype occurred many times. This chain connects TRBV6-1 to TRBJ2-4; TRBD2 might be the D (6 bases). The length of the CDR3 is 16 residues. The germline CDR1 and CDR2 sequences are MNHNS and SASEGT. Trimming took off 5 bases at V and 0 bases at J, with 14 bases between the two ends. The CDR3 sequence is CASSPLARVAKNIQYF. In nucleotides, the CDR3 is TGTGCCAGCAGTCCACTAGCTCGGGTAGCCAAAAACATTCAGTACTTC.

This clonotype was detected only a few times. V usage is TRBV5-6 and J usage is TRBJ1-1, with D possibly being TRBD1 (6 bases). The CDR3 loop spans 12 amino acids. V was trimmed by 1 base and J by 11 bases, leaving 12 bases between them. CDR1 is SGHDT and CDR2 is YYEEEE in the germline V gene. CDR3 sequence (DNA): TGTGCCAGCAGCTTGTGGGGGCGCTTTGCTTTCTTT. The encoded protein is CASSLWGRFAFF.

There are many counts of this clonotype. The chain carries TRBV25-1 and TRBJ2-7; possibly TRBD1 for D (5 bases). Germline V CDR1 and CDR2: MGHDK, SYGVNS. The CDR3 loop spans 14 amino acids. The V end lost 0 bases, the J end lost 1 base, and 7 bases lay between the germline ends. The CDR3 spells CASSEYDRSYEQYF. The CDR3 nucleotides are TGTGCCAGCAGTGAATACGACAGATCCTACGAGCAGTACTTC.

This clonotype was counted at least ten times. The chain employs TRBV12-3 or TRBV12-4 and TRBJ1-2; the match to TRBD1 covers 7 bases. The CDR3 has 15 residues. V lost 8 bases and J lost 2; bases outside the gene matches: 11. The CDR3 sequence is CASFPGDRENYGYTF. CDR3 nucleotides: TGTGCCAGCTTCCCGGGGGACAGAGAGAACTATGGCTACACCTTC.

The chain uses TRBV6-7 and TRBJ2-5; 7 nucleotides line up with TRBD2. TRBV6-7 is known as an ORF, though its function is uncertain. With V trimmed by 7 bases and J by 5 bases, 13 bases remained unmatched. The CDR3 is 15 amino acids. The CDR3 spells CASTPWGGVGETQYF. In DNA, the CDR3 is TGTGCCAGCACTCCGTGGGGGGGAGTCGGGGAGACCCAGTACTTC.

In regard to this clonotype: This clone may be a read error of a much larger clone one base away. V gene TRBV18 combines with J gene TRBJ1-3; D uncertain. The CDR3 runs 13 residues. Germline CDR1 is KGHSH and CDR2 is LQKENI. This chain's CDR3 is CASSPLAGNTRYF. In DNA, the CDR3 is TGTGCCAGCTCACCGTTGGCCGGAAACACCAGATATTTT.

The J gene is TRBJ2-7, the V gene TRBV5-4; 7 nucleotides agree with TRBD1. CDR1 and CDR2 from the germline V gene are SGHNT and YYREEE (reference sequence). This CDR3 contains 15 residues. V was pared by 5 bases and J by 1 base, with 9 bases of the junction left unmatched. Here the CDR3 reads CASSQKKGASYEQYF. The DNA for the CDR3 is TGTGCCAGCAGTCAAAAAAAGGGGGCGTCCTACGAGCAGTACTTC. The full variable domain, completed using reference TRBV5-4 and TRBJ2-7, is ETGVTQSPTHLIKTRGQQVTLRCSSQSGHNTVSWYQQALGQGPQFIFQYYREEENGRGNFPPRFSGLQFPNYSSELNVNALELDDSALYLCASSQKKGASYEQYFGPGTRLTVT.

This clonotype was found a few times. Here the CDR3 DNA reads TGTGCCAGCAGTTTGACCAGCGGACTCTACGAGCAGTACTTC. Residues: CASSLTSGLYEQYF. This rearrangement joins TRBV6-5 to TRBJ2-7; D is perhaps TRBD2 (5 bases). The CDR3 totals 14 residues. V lost 4 bases and J lost 3, with 13 bases in between. Germline lookup yields CDR1 MNHEY and CDR2 SVGAGI.

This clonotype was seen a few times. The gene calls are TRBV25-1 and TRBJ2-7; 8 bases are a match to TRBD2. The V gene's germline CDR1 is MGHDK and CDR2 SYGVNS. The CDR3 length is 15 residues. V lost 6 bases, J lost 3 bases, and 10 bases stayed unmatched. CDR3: CASSGGGDQVYEQYF. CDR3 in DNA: TGTGCCAGCAGCGGGGGGGGGGACCAGGTCTACGAGCAGTACTTC.

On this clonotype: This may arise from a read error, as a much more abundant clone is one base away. CDR3: CASSLSRTNYGYTF. Here the CDR3 DNA reads TGTGCCAGCAGTTTATCCCGGACTAACTATGGCTACACCTTC. The chain links TRBV27 to TRBJ1-2; D is unclear. The CDR3 runs to 14 residues. V lost 0 bases, J lost 0 bases, and 5 bases lay in between. In germline, CDR1 is MNHEY, CDR2 SMNVEV (reference sequence).

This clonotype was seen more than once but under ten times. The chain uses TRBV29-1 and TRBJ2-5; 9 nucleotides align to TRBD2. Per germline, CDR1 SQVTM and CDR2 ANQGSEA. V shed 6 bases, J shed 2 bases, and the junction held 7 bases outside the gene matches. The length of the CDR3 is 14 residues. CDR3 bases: TGCAGCGTCGTCCCGGGACTAGCTCAAGAGACCCAGTACTTC. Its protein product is CSVVPGLAQETQYF.

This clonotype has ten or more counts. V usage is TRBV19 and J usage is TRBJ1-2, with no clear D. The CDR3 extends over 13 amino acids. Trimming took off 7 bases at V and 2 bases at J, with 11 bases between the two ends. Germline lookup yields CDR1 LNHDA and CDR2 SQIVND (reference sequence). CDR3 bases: TGTGCCAGTATGTCTCGAGCGAACTATGGCTACACCTTC. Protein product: CASMSRANYGYTF.

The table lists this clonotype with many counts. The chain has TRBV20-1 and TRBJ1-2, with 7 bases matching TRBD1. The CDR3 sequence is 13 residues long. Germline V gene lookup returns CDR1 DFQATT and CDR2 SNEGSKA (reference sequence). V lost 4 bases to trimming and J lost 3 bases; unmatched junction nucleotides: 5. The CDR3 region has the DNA TGCAGTGCTATAGAGGGGGCGGACTATGGCTACACCTTC. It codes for CSAIEGADYGYTF.

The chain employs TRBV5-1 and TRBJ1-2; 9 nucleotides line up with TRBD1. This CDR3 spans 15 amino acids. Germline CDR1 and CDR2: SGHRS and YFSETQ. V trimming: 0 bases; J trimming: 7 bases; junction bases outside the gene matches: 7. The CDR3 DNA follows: TGCGCCAGCAGCTTGGAGGGACAGGGTATACGTGGCTACACCTTC. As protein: CASSLEGQGIRGYTF.

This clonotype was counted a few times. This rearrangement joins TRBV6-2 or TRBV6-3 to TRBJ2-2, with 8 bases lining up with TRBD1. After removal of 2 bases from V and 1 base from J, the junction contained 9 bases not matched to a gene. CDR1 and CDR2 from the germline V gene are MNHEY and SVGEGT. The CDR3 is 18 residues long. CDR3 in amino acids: CASSYANPQGENTGELFF. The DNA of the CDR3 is TGTGCCAGCAGTTACGCCAATCCACAGGGGGAGAACACCGGGGAGCTGTTTTTT.

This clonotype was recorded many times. The CDR3 spells CASSLLGEGTEAFF. The DNA for the CDR3 is TGTGCCAGCAGTTTACTCGGGGAAGGCACTGAAGCTTTCTTT. V is TRBV12-3 or TRBV12-4 and J is TRBJ1-1; D remains ambiguous. The V and J ends lost 2 bases and 4 bases respectively, with 11 bases between them. CDR3 length equals 14 residues.

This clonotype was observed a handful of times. As DNA, the CDR3 is TGTGCCAGCAGTTACTCTATGGCAGGGCGGTCCTACGAGCAGTACTTC. Amino acids: CASSYSMAGRSYEQYF. This chain uses TRBV6-5 with TRBJ2-7; D is possibly TRBD1 (5 bases). Germline values: CDR1 MNHEY, CDR2 SVGAGI. CDR3 size: 16 residues. The V end lost 0 bases, the J end lost 1 base, and 13 bases lay between the germline ends.

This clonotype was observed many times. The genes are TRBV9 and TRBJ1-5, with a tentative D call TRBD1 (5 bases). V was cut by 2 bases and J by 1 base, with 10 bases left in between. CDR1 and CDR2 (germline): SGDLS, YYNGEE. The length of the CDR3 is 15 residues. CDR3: CASSVSGTSNQPQHF. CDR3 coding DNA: TGTGCCAGCAGCGTCTCGGGGACCAGCAATCAGCCCCAGCATTTT.

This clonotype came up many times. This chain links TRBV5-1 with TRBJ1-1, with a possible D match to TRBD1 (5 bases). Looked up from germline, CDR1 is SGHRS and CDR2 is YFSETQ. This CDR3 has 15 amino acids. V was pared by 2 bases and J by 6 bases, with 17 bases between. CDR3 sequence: CASSFTRGYSSEAFF. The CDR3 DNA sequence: TGCGCCAGCAGCTTCACTAGGGGTTATAGCTCTGAAGCTTTCTTT.

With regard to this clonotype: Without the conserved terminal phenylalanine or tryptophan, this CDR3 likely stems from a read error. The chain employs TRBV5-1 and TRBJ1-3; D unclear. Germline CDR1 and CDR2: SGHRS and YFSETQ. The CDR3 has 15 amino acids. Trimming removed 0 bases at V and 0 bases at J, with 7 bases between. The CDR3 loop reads CASSLVWGSGNTIYL. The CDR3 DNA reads TGCGCCAGCAGCTTGGTGTGGGGCTCTGGAAACACCATATATTTG.

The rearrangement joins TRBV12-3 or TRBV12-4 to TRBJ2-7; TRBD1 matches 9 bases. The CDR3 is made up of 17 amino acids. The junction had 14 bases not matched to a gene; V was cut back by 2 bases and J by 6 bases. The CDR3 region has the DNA TGTGCCAGCAGTTTATGGGGGGGATGGGACAGGGAATCCGAGCAGTACTTC. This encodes CASSLWGGWDRESEQYF.

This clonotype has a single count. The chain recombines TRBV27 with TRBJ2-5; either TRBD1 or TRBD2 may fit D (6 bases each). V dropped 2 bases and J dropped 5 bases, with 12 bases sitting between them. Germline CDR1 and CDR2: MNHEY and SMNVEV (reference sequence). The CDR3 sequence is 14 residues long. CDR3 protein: CASSLGGRRETQYF. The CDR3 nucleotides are TGTGCCAGCAGTTTAGGGGGGCGCCGGGAGACCCAGTACTTC.

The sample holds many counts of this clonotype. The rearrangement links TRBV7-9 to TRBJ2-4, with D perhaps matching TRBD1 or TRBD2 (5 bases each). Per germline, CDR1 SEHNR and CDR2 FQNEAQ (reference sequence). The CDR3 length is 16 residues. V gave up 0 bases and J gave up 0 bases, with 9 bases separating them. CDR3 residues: CASSLADGGAKNIQYF. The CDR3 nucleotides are TGTGCCAGCAGCTTAGCTGATGGGGGAGCCAAAAACATTCAGTACTTC.

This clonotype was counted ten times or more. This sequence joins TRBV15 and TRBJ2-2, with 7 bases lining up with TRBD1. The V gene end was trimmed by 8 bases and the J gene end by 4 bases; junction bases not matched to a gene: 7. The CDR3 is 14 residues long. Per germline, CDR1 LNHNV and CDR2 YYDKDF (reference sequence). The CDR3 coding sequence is TGTGCCACCGAAGGACAGGCAAGCACCGGGGAGCTGTTTTTT. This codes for CATEGQASTGELFF.

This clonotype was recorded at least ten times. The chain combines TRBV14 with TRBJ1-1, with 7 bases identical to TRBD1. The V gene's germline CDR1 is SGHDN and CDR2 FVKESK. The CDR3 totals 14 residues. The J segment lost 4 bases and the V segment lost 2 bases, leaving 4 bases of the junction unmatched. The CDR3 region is CASSQFTGVTEAFF. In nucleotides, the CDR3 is TGTGCCAGCAGCCAATTCACAGGGGTCACTGAAGCTTTCTTT.